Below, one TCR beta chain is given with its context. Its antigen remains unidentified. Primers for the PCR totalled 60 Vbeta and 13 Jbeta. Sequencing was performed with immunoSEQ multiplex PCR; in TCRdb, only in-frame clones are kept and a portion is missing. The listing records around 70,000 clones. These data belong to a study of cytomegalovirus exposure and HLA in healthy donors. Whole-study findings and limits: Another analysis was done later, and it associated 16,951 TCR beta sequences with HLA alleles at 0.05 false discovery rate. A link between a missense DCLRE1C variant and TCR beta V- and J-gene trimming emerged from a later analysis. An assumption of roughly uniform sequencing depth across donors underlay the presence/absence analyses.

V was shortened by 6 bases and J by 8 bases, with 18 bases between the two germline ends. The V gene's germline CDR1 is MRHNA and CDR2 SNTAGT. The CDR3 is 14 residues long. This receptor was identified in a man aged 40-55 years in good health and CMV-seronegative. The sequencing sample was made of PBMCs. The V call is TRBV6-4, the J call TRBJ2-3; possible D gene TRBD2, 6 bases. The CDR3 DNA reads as TGTGCCAGCAGCCGGGACTCTTCGCTGGGTACGCAGTATTTT. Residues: CASSRDSSLGTQYF.